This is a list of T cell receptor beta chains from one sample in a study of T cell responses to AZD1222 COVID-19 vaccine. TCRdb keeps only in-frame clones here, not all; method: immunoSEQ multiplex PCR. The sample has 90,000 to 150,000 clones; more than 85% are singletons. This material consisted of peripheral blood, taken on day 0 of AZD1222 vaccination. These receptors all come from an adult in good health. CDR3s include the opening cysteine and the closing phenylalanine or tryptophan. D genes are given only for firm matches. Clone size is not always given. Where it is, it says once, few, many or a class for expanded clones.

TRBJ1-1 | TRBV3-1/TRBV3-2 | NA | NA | TGTGCCAGCAGCCGATTTGGGTCGACTGAAGCTTTCTTT | CASSRFGSTEAFF
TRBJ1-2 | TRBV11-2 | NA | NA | TGTGCCAGCAGCTTAGATGAAGGGTCCTATGGCTACACCTTC | CASSLDEGSYGYTF
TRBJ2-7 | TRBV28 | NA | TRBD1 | TGTGCCAGCAGCACCCCCTCGACAGGGAGCTCCTACGAGCAGTACTTC | CASSTPSTGSSYEQYF
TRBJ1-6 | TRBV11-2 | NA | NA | TGTGCCAGCAGCCCAGGGTATAATTCACCCCTCCACTTT | CASSPGYNSPLHF
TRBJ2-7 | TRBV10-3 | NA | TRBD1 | TGTGCCATCAGTGGGACCGGGACAGGGGGCGGAGAGCAGTACTTC | CAISGTGTGGGEQYF
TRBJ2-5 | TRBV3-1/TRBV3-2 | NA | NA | TGTGCCAGCAGCCTGATGGAGACCCAGTACTTC | CASSLMETQYF
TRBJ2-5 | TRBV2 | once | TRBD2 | TGTGCCAGCAGTGGATTGACTAGCGGGGGGCCAGAGACCCAGTACTTC | CASSGLTSGGPETQYF
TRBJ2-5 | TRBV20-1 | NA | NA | TGCAGTGCTAGTCACTTGAGGGGCCAAGAGACCCAGTACTTC | CSASHLRGQETQYF
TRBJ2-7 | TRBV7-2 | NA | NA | TGTGCCAGCAGCCCTGACTACGAGCAGTACTTC | CASSPDYEQYF
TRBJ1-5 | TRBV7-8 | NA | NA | TGTGCCAGCAGCTTAGCGGGGGGGAATCAGCCCCAGCATTTT | CASSLAGGNQPQHF
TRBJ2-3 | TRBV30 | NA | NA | TGTGCCGGAGAGGGGTTGGCAGATACGCAGTATTTT | CAGEGLADTQYF
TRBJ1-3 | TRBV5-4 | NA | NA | TGTGCCAGCAGTTTCAGGGGCCGCTCTGGAAACACCATATATTTT | CASSFRGRSGNTIYF
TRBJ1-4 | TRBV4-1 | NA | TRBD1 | TGCGCCAGCAGCCAAGTGGGTTTACAGGGGGTCCGGGAAAAACTGTTTTTT | CASSQVGLQGVREKLFF
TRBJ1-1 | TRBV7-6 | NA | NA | TGTGCCAGCAGCGGTGGAGCAGGGGCTGGAATCACTGAAGCTTTCTTT | CASSGGAGAGITEAFF